What follows are 21 T cell receptor beta chains derived from one specimen sequenced in a study of radiotherapy plus CTLA-4 blockade in lung cancer (dated by TCRdb to the late 2010s). The library was obtained by the immunoSEQ multiplex PCR assay. The table comes from immuneACCESS by way of TCRdb, which keeps in-frame sequences with V and J called. Part of the clones is missing from these tables; in studies checked, under half for an unresolved V gene and the rest for unknown reasons. The sample table records some 96,000 clones; 88% of these occur just once. 4.5% to 6% of the sample rests with the top ten. The specimen comprised peripheral blood, sampled from a patient treated with radiotherapy plus ipilimumab. The receptors were sampled from a human donor with non-small cell lung cancer that progressed on radiotherapy plus ipilimumab.

The rearrangement links TRBV11-1 to TRBJ2-3, with no clear D. Germline values: CDR1 SGHAT, CDR2 FQDESV (reference sequence). V lost 4 bases to trimming and J lost 1 base, with 18 bases between them. This CDR3 comprises 17 residues. The CDR3 DNA reads TGTGCCAGCAGCTCCAGCCCCGGACGGACGGGCACAGATACGCAGTATTTT. Encoded protein: CASSSSPGRTGTDTQYF.

This chain connects TRBV7-2 to TRBJ1-2, with TRBD1 matching over 7 bases. V lost 0 bases and J lost 5; bases outside the gene matches: 9. From germline, CDR1 is SGHTA and CDR2 FQGNSA. The CDR3 extends over 16 amino acids. The CDR3 spells CASSLAFRDRRYGYTF. CDR3 DNA: TGTGCCAGCAGCTTAGCGTTTAGGGACAGACGTTATGGCTACACCTTC.

The chain uses TRBV27 and TRBJ2-2; 9 bases are shared with TRBD2. The CDR3 totals 14 residues. The V and J ends lost 8 bases and 7 bases, in that order; junction bases with no gene match: 8. The germline gives CDR1 MNHEY, CDR2 SMNVEV (reference sequence). The DNA for the CDR3 is TGTGCCAGCGGACTAATAGCGGGAGTCGGGGAGCTGTTTTTT. Translated: CASGLIAGVGELFF.

CDR3 protein: CASSEPDRPYGYTF. The CDR3 bases are TGCGCCAGCAGCGAACCCGACAGACCTTATGGCTACACCTTC. The V call is TRBV5-1, the J call TRBJ1-2, with a possible D match to TRBD1 (5 bases). V dropped 4 bases and J dropped 5 bases, with 15 bases sitting between them. Looked up from germline, CDR1 is SGHRS and CDR2 is YFSETQ. This CDR3 contains 14 residues.

The chain carries TRBV5-1 and TRBJ2-1; D is possibly TRBD2 (5 bases). CDR1 SGHRS and CDR2 YFSETQ come from the germline V gene. V gave up 0 bases and J gave up 7 bases, with 23 bases separating them. There are 18 residues in the CDR3. The CDR3 sequence: CASSLGAGWELEKNEQFF. In DNA form, the CDR3 reads TGCGCCAGCAGCTTGGGGGCCGGGTGGGAGCTGGAAAAGAATGAGCAGTTCTTC.

This chain joins TRBV18 and TRBJ1-1; D ambiguous. Germline loops: CDR1 KGHSH, CDR2 LQKENI. This CDR3 is built from 13 residues. The germline V and J ends were trimmed by 1 base and 1 base, with 4 bases remaining between them. The CDR3 bases are TGTGCCAGCTCACCACAGGGGAACACTGAAGCTTTCTTT. Amino acid sequence: CASSPQGNTEAFF.

The rearrangement links TRBV11-3 to TRBJ2-1, with D perhaps TRBD1 or TRBD2 (6 bases each). Germline lookup yields CDR1 SGHNT and CDR2 YENEEA. The CDR3 totals 18 residues. V was shortened by 0 bases and J by 2 bases, with 17 bases between the two germline ends. The CDR3 loop is CASSLEGALTGAYNEQFF. CDR3 bases: TGTGCCAGCAGCTTAGAGGGGGCCTTAACGGGAGCCTACAATGAGCAGTTCTTC.

The sample holds a few counts of this clone. This chain links TRBV28 with TRBJ2-7; tentatively, D is TRBD2 (5 bases). Germline V gene lookup returns CDR1 MDHEN and CDR2 SYDVKM. V lost 10 bases, J lost 6 bases, and 16 bases lay in between. There are 12 residues in the CDR3. CDR3 bases: TGTGCCACACAACTAGGAGAGGGCGAGCAGTACTTC. Protein sequence: CATQLGEGEQYF.

As DNA, the CDR3 is TGCGCCAGCAGTGTTGGCAGGGATCAGCCCCAGCATTTT. Its protein product is CASSVGRDQPQHF. This chain joins TRBV10-1 and TRBJ1-5, with D possibly TRBD1 on 5 matching bases. CDR3 length equals 13 residues. CDR1 WNHNN and CDR2 SYGVQD come from the germline V gene (reference sequence). Deletions cut 4 bases from V and 5 bases from J, with 9 bases between.

This clone turned up a few times. CDR3 residues: CASSPTSGRQFF. CDR3 in DNA: TGTGCCAGCAGCCCAACTAGCGGGAGGCAGTTCTTC. The chain couples TRBV5-4 to TRBJ2-1, with 11 bases aligning to TRBD2. Germline trimming cut 4 bases from V and 12 bases from J; bases unmatched to any gene: 3. The CDR3 spans 12 residues. Germline CDR1 is SGHNT and CDR2 is YYREEE (reference sequence). Full variable domain (outside the CDR3, taken from reference TRBV5-4 and TRBJ2-1): ETGVTQSPTHLIKTRGQQVTLRCSSQSGHNTVSWYQQALGQGPQFIFQYYREEENGRGNFPPRFSGLQFPNYSSELNVNALELDDSALYLCASSPTSGRQFFGPGTRLTVL.

This clone appeared once. The V and J genes are TRBV6-6 and TRBJ2-6; D ambiguous. The CDR3 is 16 amino acids. The V gene's germline CDR1 is MNHNY and CDR2 SVGAGI (reference sequence). The ends were cut back, 2 bases at V and 2 bases at J, with 10 bases in the middle. CDR3 residues: CASSYGLGTGANVLTF. CDR3 in DNA: TGTGCCAGCAGTTACGGTTTGGGGACTGGGGCCAACGTCCTGACTTTC.

This clone was seen a few times. The chain employs TRBV5-1 and TRBJ1-4; 9 bases line up with TRBD1. The CDR3 has 14 residues. The germline V gene has CDR1 SGHRS and CDR2 YFSETQ. The V gene end was trimmed by 4 bases and the J gene end by 8 bases; junction bases not matched to a gene: 6. CDR3 coding DNA: TGCGCCAGCAGCCCGGGACAGGGAGGAGAAAAACTGTTTTTT. Translated, it gives CASSPGQGGEKLFF.

The J gene is TRBJ2-2, the V gene TRBV6-1, with D hard to call. Germline V gene sequence: CDR1 MNHNS, CDR2 SASEGT. Deletions cut 0 bases from V and 6 bases from J, with 5 bases between. The CDR3 extends over 13 amino acids. The CDR3 region has the DNA TGTGCCAGCAGTGAAGCGCGGCCCGGGGAGCTGTTTTTT. Translating gives CASSEARPGELFF.

In this sample, this clone turned up once. V usage is TRBV27 and J usage is TRBJ1-5; 9 bases line up with TRBD1. The junction had 7 bases not matched to a gene; V was cut back by 6 bases and J by 7 bases. Germline V gene lookup returns CDR1 MNHEY and CDR2 SMNVEV (reference sequence). The CDR3 totals 14 residues. CDR3 coding DNA: TGTGCCAGCAGCAAGGGACAGGGTGGGCAGCCCCAGCATTTT. It encodes CASSKGQGGQPQHF.

V gene TRBV7-2 combines with J gene TRBJ1-1; D ambiguous. Germline V CDR1 and CDR2: SGHTA, FQGNSA. Trimming took off 0 bases at V and 1 base at J, with 3 bases between the two ends. This CDR3 is built from 13 residues. This CDR3 is CASSLATNTEAFF. The CDR3 region has the DNA TGTGCCAGCAGCTTAGCAACGAACACTGAAGCTTTCTTT.

The rearrangement links TRBV6-5 to TRBJ2-7; D is uncertain. Germline CDR1 and CDR2: MNHEY and SVGAGI. Trimming shortened V by 2 bases and J by 3 bases, and 11 bases separated the two germline ends. This CDR3 region has 14 residues. CDR3 sequence reads: CASSYTPGDYEQYF. The CDR3 DNA sequence: TGTGCCAGCAGTTACACTCCCGGAGACTACGAGCAGTACTTC.

J is TRBJ2-7 and V is TRBV27, with D tentatively TRBD1 (5 bases). Trimming stripped 5 bases from V and 4 bases from J, with 9 bases between. The germline CDR1 and CDR2 sequences are MNHEY and SMNVEV (reference sequence). The CDR3 is 12 amino acids. CDR3 sequence reads: CASSAQGYEQYF. The CDR3 DNA reads TGTGCCAGCAGTGCCCAGGGATACGAGCAGTACTTC.

This rearrangement joins TRBV7-9 to TRBJ2-3, with no clear D. V lost 2 bases, J lost 2 bases, and 14 bases lay in between. The CDR3 totals 16 residues. The germline V gene encodes CDR1 SEHNR and CDR2 FQNEAQ (reference sequence). The CDR3 sequence is CASSLPGVSPTDTQYF. In DNA, the CDR3 is TGTGCCAGCAGCTTACCCGGAGTCAGCCCCACAGATACGCAGTATTTT.

The chain has TRBV5-1 and TRBJ2-1, with TRBD2 matching over 13 bases. Germline CDR1 SGHRS, CDR2 YFSETQ. V lost 1 base and J lost 4; bases outside the gene matches: 5. The CDR3 is 17 amino acids. DNA of the CDR3: TGCGCCAGCAGCTTGAGAGTGGGACTAGCGGGATACAATGAGCAGTTCTTC. Translating it yields CASSLRVGLAGYNEQFF. Full variable domain (missing parts from reference TRBV5-1 and TRBJ2-1): KAGVTQTPRYLIKTRGQQVTLSCSPISGHRSVSWYQQTPGQGLQFLFEYFSETQRNKGNFPGRFSGRQFSNSRSEMNVSTLELGDSALYLCASSLRVGLAGYNEQFFGPGTRLTVL.

V is TRBV5-1 and J is TRBJ1-1; D not certain. The CDR3 runs 16 residues. Germline V CDR1 and CDR2: SGHRS, YFSETQ. Between the trimmed V and J ends, which lost 0 bases and 4 bases, there was a span of 16 bases. CDR3 nucleotide sequence: TGCGCCAGCAGCTTGGCCCCGAACACGGTGGGCACTGAAGCTTTCTTT. Amino acids: CASSLAPNTVGTEAFF.

The rearrangement uses TRBV5-1 and TRBJ1-1; possibly TRBD1 for D (5 bases). Per the germline V gene, CDR1 is SGHRS and CDR2 is YFSETQ. Trimming cost V 3 bases and J 1 base, with 13 bases left between them. The CDR3 consists of 15 residues. The CDR3 reads CASSWGGASNTEAFF. The CDR3 DNA reads TGCGCCAGCAGCTGGGGGGGAGCCTCGAACACTGAAGCTTTCTTT.